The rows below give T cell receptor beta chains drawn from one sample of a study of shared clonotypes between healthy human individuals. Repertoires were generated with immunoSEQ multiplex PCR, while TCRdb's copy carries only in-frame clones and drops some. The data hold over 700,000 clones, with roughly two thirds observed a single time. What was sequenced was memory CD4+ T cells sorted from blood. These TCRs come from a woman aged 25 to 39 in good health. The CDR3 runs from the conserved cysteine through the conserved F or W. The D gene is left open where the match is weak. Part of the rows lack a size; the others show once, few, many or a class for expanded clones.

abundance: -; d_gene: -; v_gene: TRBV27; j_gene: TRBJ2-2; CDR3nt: TGTGCCAGCAGTTTAGGGACATTGACCGGGGAGCTGTTTTTT; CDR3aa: CASSLGTLTGELFF
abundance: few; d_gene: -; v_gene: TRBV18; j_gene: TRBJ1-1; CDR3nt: TGTGCCAGCTCACCACTTGAGGGGAAGAACACTGAAGCTTTCTTT; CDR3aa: CASSPLEGKNTEAFF
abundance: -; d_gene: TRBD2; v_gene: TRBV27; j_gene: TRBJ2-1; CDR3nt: TGTGCCAGCAGAAAGCTGTCTAGCGGGAGCAATGAGCAGTTCTTC; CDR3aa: CASRKLSSGSNEQFF
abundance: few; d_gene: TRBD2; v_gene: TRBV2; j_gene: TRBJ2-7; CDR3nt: TGTGCCAGCACTCCTAGCGGGAGAAGCTCCTACGAGCAGTACTTC; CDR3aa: CASTPSGRSSYEQYF
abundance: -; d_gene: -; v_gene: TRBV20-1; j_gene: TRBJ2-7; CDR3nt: TGCAGTGCTAGAGATGTGAGGTTTCAGTACTTC; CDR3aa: CSARDVRFQYF
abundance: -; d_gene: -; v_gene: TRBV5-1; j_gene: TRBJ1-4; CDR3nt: TGCGCCAGCAGCTTGGCCAGTGCAACTAATGAAAAACTGTTTTTT; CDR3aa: CASSLASATNEKLFF
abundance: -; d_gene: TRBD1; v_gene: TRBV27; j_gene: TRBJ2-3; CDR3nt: TGTGCCAGCAGTTACGCCCCGGGACAGGGGAGGGGGTCCACAGATACGCAGTATTTT; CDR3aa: CASSYAPGQGRGSTDTQYF
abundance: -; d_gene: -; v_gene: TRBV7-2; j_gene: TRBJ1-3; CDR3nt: TGTGCCAGCAGCTTAGCGTGGGGAAACACCATATATTTT; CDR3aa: CASSLAWGNTIYF
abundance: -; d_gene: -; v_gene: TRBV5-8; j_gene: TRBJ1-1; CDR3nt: TGTGCCAGCAGTTTGGGGCAGGCGTATGAAGCTTTCTTT; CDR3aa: CASSLGQAYEAFF
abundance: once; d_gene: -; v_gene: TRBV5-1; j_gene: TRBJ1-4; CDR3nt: TGCGCCAGCAGCTTGGGCGCCGGGAATGAAAAACTGTTTTTT; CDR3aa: CASSLGAGNEKLFF
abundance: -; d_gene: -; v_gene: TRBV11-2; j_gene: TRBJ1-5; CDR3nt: TGTGCCAGCAGCTCCCTTGTTGCCTTTCAGCCCCAGCATTTT; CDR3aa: CASSSLVAFQPQHF
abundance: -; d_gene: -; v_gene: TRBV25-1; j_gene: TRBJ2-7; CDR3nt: TGTGCCAGCAGTGTTGGCGGGGACCCGCGACGCTCCTACGAGCAGTACTTC; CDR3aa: CASSVGGDPRRSYEQYF
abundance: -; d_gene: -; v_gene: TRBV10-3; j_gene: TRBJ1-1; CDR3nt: TGTGCCATCAGTGAGTCAGGCTTCGGCGAAGTCGGGGCTTTCTTT; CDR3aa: CAISESGFGEVGAFF
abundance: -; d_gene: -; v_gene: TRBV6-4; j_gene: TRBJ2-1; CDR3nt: TGTGCCAGCAGTGACATCGGCGGTGTGCAGTTCTTC; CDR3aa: CASSDIGGVQFF
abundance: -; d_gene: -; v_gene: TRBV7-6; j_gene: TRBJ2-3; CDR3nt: TGTGCCAGCAGCTTTTCCGGCTCCCTACGCACAGATACGCAGTATTTT; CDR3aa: CASSFSGSLRTDTQYF
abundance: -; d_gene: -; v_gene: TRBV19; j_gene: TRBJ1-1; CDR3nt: TGTGCCAATAGCTCAGGGAGCACTGAAGCTTTCTTT; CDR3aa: CANSSGSTEAFF
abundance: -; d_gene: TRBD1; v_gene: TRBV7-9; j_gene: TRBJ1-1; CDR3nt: TGTGCCAGCAGCTTGCGCCGGGACAGGGGGAAGTCCACTGAAGCTTTCTTT; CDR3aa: CASSLRRDRGKSTEAFF
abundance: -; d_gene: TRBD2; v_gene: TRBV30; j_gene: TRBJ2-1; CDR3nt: TGTGCCTGGAGGAAGCGGGGTAGCTCCTACAATGAGCAGTTCTTC; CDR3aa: CAWRKRGSSYNEQFF
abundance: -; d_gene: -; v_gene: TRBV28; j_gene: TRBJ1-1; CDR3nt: TGTGCCACCCGAGAGAGGGGATCAATGAACACTGAAGCTTTCTTT; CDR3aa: CATRERGSMNTEAFF
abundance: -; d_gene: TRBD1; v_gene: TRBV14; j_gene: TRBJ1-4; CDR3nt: TGTGCCAGCAGCCAACGGACAGGGCTTACTAATGAAAAACTGTTTTTT; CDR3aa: CASSQRTGLTNEKLFF
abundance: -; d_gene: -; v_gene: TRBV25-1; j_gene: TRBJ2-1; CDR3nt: TGTGCCAGCAGTGGCCTGGGACACCATGAGCAGTTCTTC; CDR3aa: CASSGLGHHEQFF
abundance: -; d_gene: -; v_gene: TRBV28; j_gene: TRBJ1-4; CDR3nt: TGTGCCAGCAGTTATCAGGGTCTTTGGCCCGTGGAAAAACTGTTTTTT; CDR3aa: CASSYQGLWPVEKLFF
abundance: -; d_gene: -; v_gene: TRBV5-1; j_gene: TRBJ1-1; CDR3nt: TGCGCCAGCAGCTTTGAGGGAAACACTGAAGCTTTCTTT; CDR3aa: CASSFEGNTEAFF
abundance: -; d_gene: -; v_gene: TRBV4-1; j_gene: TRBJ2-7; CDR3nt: TGCGCCAGCAAAAAGGGGGAGAGATGGGGGGAGCAGTACTTC; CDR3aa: CASKKGERWGEQYF
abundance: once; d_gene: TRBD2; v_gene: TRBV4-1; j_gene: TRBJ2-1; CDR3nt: TGCGCCAGCAGCCAACGGGGTACTAGCGGGAGTAGAAATGAGCAGTTCTTC; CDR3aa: CASSQRGTSGSRNEQFF
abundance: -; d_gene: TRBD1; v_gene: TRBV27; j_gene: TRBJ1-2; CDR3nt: TGTGCCAGCACAAGTCCCGGGACAGTAACTGGCTACACCTTC; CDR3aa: CASTSPGTVTGYTF